The clone carrying this T cell receptor beta chain has a handful of counts. The antigen is not known. This sample includes further DNA sequences coding for the same CDR3. This sample stems from a study of beta chain features in type 1 diabetes. About the study: Analysis included over 90 million sorted cells drawn from all samples. Study-wide points: Patients with type 1 diabetes showed fewer VDJ junction insertions and more deletions. The study notes PCR might favor shorter templates equally in patients and controls.

In germline, CDR1 is KGHSH, CDR2 LQKENI. With 3 bases removed from V and 4 bases from J, the gap between germline ends came to 9 bases. The CDR3 is 13 amino acids. Reverse transcribing all isolated RNA meant expressed TCRB transcripts were sequenced. Using immunoSEQ multiplex PCR, the repertoire was profiled, and TCRdb retains in-frame clones only, with some absent. The profile shows around 450,000 clones, roughly an eighth of them singletons. This chain joins TRBV18 and TRBJ2-5, with D unclear. Sequencing used naive CD4+ T cells from blood. This TCR derives from a woman younger than 35 in good health. Here the CDR3 reads CASSPGRRETQYF. As DNA, the CDR3 is TGTGCCAGCTCACCGGGCCGACGAGAGACCCAGTACTTC.